This is a list of T cell receptor beta chains from one sample in a study of cytomegalovirus exposure and HLA in healthy donors. The data were produced by immunoSEQ multiplex PCR, yet TCRdb's version contains in-frame clones alone and is incomplete. In the table there are over 150,000 clones, around 73% of which are singletons. Sequencing was performed on PBMCs. Receptors originate from a woman aged 25 to 39 in good health and CMV-seronegative. Each CDR3 is given with its conserved first and last residue. D genes are given only for firm matches. Clone size is not always given. Where it is, it says once, few, many or a class for expanded clones.

V gene: TRBV2; J gene: TRBJ1-1; clone size: few; D gene: TRBD1; CDR3 DNA: TGTGCCAGCGGCGAACAGGGGTCCACTGAAGCTTTCTTT; CDR3 protein: CASGEQGSTEAFF
V gene: TRBV5-1; J gene: TRBJ2-7; clone size: .; D gene: TRBD1; CDR3 DNA: TGCGCCAGCAGCTCAAAGGACAGGGAGCCAATCTTCTTC; CDR3 protein: CASSSKDREPIFF
V gene: TRBV6-4; J gene: TRBJ2-1; clone size: once; D gene: TRBD2; CDR3 DNA: TGTGCCAGCAGTGACTCCGGGGGGGCTAGCAATGAGCAGTTCTTC; CDR3 protein: CASSDSGGASNEQFF
V gene: TRBV25-1; J gene: TRBJ2-7; clone size: .; D gene: TRBD1; CDR3 DNA: TGTGCCAGCAGCCCAGCCGACAGGGGTGCTTACGAGCAGTACTTC; CDR3 protein: CASSPADRGAYEQYF
V gene: TRBV29-1; J gene: TRBJ2-3; clone size: few; D gene: TRBD2; CDR3 DNA: TGCAGCGTTGTCCTAAAGGAGCGGGAGGGCCTTGTAGATACGCAGTATTTT; CDR3 protein: CSVVLKEREGLVDTQYF
V gene: TRBV10-3; J gene: TRBJ1-1; clone size: .; D gene: .; CDR3 DNA: TGTGCCATCAGTGGACAAAACACTGAAGCTTTCTTT; CDR3 protein: CAISGQNTEAFF
V gene: TRBV19; J gene: TRBJ2-4; clone size: .; D gene: .; CDR3 DNA: TGTGCCAGTAGTATGGGCAGGGAAGCCAAAAACATTCAGTACTTC; CDR3 protein: CASSMGREAKNIQYF
V gene: TRBV5-1; J gene: TRBJ1-2; clone size: .; D gene: TRBD1; CDR3 DNA: TGCGCCAGCAGGGAGGGGACAGATCCTTCTAACTATGGCTACACCTTC; CDR3 protein: CASREGTDPSNYGYTF
V gene: TRBV7-9; J gene: TRBJ2-3; clone size: .; D gene: TRBD2; CDR3 DNA: TGTGCCAGCAGGTTACTAGCGGCTAGCACAGATACGCAGTATTTT; CDR3 protein: CASRLLAASTDTQYF
V gene: TRBV9; J gene: TRBJ2-5; clone size: .; D gene: TRBD2; CDR3 DNA: TGTGCCAGCAGCGTTAGCGGGGGGGCATCGGAGACCCAGTACTTC; CDR3 protein: CASSVSGGASETQYF
V gene: TRBV29-1; J gene: TRBJ2-1; clone size: .; D gene: TRBD2; CDR3 DNA: TGCAGCTCAGCGGGGGGTGAGCAGTTCTTC; CDR3 protein: CSSAGGEQFF
V gene: TRBV7-8; J gene: TRBJ1-1; clone size: .; D gene: .; CDR3 DNA: TGTGCCAGCAGCTTAGGACAGAAAGCTTTCTTT; CDR3 protein: CASSLGQKAFF
V gene: TRBV6-6; J gene: TRBJ1-1; clone size: .; D gene: TRBD1; CDR3 DNA: TGTGCCAGCAGTCCACGGACAGGGGATGGCACTGAAGCTTTCTTT; CDR3 protein: CASSPRTGDGTEAFF
V gene: TRBV7-6; J gene: TRBJ2-5; clone size: .; D gene: TRBD2; CDR3 DNA: TGTGCCAGCAGCACAATAGCGGGGACTGAGACCCAGTACTTC; CDR3 protein: CASSTIAGTETQYF